This T cell receptor (beta chain) was documented in a study of cytomegalovirus exposure and HLA in healthy donors. Use of 60 Vbeta and 13 Jbeta primers characterized the PCR. Measured with immunoSEQ multiplex PCR; TCRdb has only the in-frame clones, and not every one. The table has around 170,000 clones, 81% seen once. This CDR3 has 15 amino acids. Trimming stripped 7 bases from V and 5 bases from J, with 19 bases between. The germline V gene encodes CDR1 SGHVS and CDR2 FQNEAQ. This sequence was found in a man aged 45 to 65 in good health and CMV-seronegative. The sequenced material came from PBMCs. The chain couples TRBV7-8 to TRBJ2-3, with D tentatively TRBD2 (7 bases). Here the CDR3 reads CASTLRGGREDTQYF. DNA for the CDR3: TGTGCCAGCACGCTAAGGGGGGGCCGGGAAGATACGCAGTATTTT.